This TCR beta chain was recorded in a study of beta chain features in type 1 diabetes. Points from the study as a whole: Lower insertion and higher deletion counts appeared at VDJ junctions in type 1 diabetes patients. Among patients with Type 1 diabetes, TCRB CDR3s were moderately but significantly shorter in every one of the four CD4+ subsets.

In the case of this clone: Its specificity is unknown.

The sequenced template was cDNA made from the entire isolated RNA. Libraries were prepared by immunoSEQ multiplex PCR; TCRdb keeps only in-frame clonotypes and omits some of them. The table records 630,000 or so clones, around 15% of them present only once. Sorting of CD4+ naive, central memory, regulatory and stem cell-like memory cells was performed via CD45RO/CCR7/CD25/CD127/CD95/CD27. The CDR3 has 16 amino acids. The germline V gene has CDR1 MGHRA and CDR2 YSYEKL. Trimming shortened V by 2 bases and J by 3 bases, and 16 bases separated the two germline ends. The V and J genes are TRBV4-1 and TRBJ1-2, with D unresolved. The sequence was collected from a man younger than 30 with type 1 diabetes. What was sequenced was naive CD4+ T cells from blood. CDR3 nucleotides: TGCGCCAGCAGCCAACTGGCCGGAGTCTTCGACTATGGCTACACCTTC. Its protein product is CASSQLAGVFDYGYTF.